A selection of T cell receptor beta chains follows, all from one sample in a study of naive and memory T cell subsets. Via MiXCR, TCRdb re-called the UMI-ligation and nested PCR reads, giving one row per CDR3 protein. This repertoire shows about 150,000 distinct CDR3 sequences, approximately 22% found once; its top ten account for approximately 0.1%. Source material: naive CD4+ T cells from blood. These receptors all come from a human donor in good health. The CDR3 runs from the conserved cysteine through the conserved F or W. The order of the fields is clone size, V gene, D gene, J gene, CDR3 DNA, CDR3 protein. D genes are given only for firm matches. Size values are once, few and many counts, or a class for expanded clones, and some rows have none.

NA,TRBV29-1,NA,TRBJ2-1,TGCAGCGTTGGGGTGGCGGGTGAGCAGTTCTTC,CSVGVAGEQFF
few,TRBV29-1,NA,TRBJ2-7,TGCAGCGTTGGGACGCTGGACTACGAGCAGTACTTC,CSVGTLDYEQYF
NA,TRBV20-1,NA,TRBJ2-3,TGCAGTGCTAGAGATTCGGCTCATAGCACAGATACGCAGTATTTT,CSARDSAHSTDTQYF
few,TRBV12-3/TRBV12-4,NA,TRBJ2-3,TGTGCCAGCAGGAGGGACCAAGTCACAGATACGCAGTATTTT,CASRRDQVTDTQYF
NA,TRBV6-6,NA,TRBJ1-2,TGTGCCAGCAGTGTCACAGGGAGCTATGGCTACACCTTC,CASSVTGSYGYTF
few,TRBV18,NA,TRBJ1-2,TGTGCCAGCTCACCAAGGGCCAGGCCAACCTCCAACTATGGCTACACCTTC,CASSPRARPTSNYGYTF
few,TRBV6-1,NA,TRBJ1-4,TGTGCCTCTGCGTCGCCAACTAATGAAAAACTGTTTTTT,CASASPTNEKLFF
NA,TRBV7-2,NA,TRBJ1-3,TGTGCCAGCAGCTTAGAGTTCAGAACAGGAAACACCATATATTTT,CASSLEFRTGNTIYF
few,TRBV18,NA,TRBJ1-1,TGTGCCAGCTCACCGGTCCGGACCACTGAAGCTTTCTTT,CASSPVRTTEAFF
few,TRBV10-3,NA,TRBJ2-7,TGTGCCATCAGAGAATCCGGACGCCTACGAGAGCAGTACTTC,CAIRESGRLREQYF
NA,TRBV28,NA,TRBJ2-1,TGTGCCAGCAGTCCGCCTAGCGTATACAATGAGCAGTTCTTC,CASSPPSVYNEQFF
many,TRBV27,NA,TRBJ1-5,TGTGCCAGCAGTTTATCCCGGCGGGGCAATCAGCCCCAGCATTTT,CASSLSRRGNQPQHF
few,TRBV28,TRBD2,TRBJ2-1,TGTGCCAGCAGCCAAACTAGCGGGAGACGTCATGAGCAGTTCTTC,CASSQTSGRRHEQFF
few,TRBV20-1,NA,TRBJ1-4,TGCAGTGCTACCCCGAGGCAGGGCTGGGAAAAACTGTTTTTT,CSATPRQGWEKLFF
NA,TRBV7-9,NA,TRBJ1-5,TGTGCCAGCAGCCTAGACAGACCCAGTCAGCCCCAGCATTTT,CASSLDRPSQPQHF
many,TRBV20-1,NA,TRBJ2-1,TGCAGTGCTGGGCAACCTTCCGGGACCTACAATGAGCAGTTCTTC,CSAGQPSGTYNEQFF
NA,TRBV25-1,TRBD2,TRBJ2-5,TGTGCCAGCAGTGAAGGCGGGAGGGCGGGGACCCAGTACTTC,CASSEGGRAGTQYF
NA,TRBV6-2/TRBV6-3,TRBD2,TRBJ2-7,TGTGCCAGCAGTTACTCCCTGGGACTAGCGAACTCCTACGAGCAGTACTTC,CASSYSLGLANSYEQYF
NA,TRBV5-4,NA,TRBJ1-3,TGTGCCAGCAGCTACGGGGGAGGTATCTCTGGAAACACCATATATTTT,CASSYGGGISGNTIYF